This T cell receptor beta chain came from a study of blood T cells in healthy people across ages. PCR was performed a second time for roughly 7 to 11 cycles using a sample-barcoded 5' primer and a J-beta primer mix. A single record per CDR3 protein comes from TCRdb applying MiXCR to the 5' RACE reads. This repertoire shows about 1.8 million distinct CDR3 sequences, 49% found once; its top ten account for approximately 2.1%. This clonotype was recorded only once. Germline loops: CDR1 SGHKS, CDR2 YYEKEE (reference sequence). Trimming removed 4 bases from V and 4 bases from J, with 20 bases in between. CDR3 length: 16 amino acids.

The rearrangement uses TRBV5-5 and TRBJ1-2; D not resolved. The sequenced sample consisted of blood. The source is a woman aged 40 to 50 in good health. CDR3 sequence: CASSQTTGMPFYGYTF. The CDR3 bases are TGTGCCAGCAGCCAGACGACCGGGATGCCTTTCTATGGCTACACCTTC.